This record looks at one TCR beta chain sequence and its context. Its antigen remains unknown. This sample is drawn from a study of T cell repertoires in ileal Crohn's disease. Looking at the study overall: The M0 sample came from the inflamed ileal portion of the resected specimen. General study results and limits: Every patient over 26.8% clonality showed endoscopic recurrence. High-frequency clones were more common in sorted CD8 than CD4 cells.

CDR3 length: 15 residues. V lost 6 bases and J lost 6, with 21 bases in between. Germline V gene data show CDR1 as SGHTA and CDR2 as FQGNSA. Time point: inflamed ileum from the surgical specimen. Eligibility required adulthood, ileal or ileocolonic Crohn's disease and indicated ileocolonic resection. Repertoires were generated with immunoSEQ multiplex PCR, while TCRdb's copy carries only in-frame clones and drops some. Counted here are approximately 16,000 clones, roughly 90% occurring once; the ten biggest clones make up roughly 7%. The sequence was collected from an adult with Crohn's disease. The sequencing input was ileal tissue. This chain links TRBV7-2 with TRBJ2-7; the D call may be TRBD1 or TRBD2 (5 bases each). The CDR3 sequence is CASSLNRGPTLEQYF. The CDR3 coding sequence is TGTGCCAGCAGTTTAAACCGGGGCCCAACGCTCGAGCAGTACTTC.